One and the same sample provided the 19 T cell receptor beta chains below, sequenced in a study of blood T cell repertoires in COVID-19. TCRdb's copy holds only in-frame clones and misses some; the assay was immunoSEQ multiplex PCR. The table includes about 160,000 clones, more than 70% detected once. The sample comprised PBMCs or T cells enriched from blood (not recorded which). The receptors were sampled from a man aged 55 to 69 who had recovered from COVID-19.

Ten or more counts support this clone. This sequence joins TRBV5-1 and TRBJ2-1, with 8 positions matching TRBD2. The CDR3 has 12 residues. CDR1 is SGHRS, CDR2 YFSETQ, per germline. V shed 0 bases and J 14 bases; nucleotides not matched to a gene: 4. Here the CDR3 reads CASSLAGTREFF. In nucleotides, the CDR3 is TGCGCCAGCAGCTTGGCCGGGACTAGGGAGTTCTTC.

The gene calls are TRBV28 and TRBJ1-6; 8 bases align to TRBD1. The CDR3 has 15 residues. Unmatched junction bases numbered 11, after V lost 7 bases and J lost 9 bases. Germline V gene lookup returns CDR1 MDHEN and CDR2 SYDVKM. CDR3 residues: CASTRTGMNRSPLHF. CDR3 sequence (DNA): TGTGCCAGCACCCGGACAGGGATGAATCGTTCACCCCTCCACTTT.

V is TRBV7-9 and J is TRBJ2-5; 7 bases align to TRBD1. The germline CDR1 and CDR2 sequences are SEHNR and FQNEAQ (reference sequence). The CDR3 runs to 14 residues. Germline trimming cut 5 bases from V and 2 bases from J; bases unmatched to any gene: 5. The CDR3 loop is CASSRQGVQETQYF. CDR3 in DNA: TGTGCCAGCAGCCGCCAGGGGGTACAAGAGACCCAGTACTTC.

This chain connects TRBV7-9 to TRBJ2-3, with a tentative D call TRBD1 (5 bases). V gave up 5 bases and J gave up 0 bases, with 12 bases separating them. The CDR3 extends over 15 amino acids. Germline assignment: CDR1 SEHNR and CDR2 FQNEAQ (reference sequence). The CDR3 sequence is CASSPRQPSTDTQYF. CDR3 bases: TGTGCCAGCAGCCCTAGACAGCCTAGCACAGATACGCAGTATTTT. Together with reference TRBV7-9 and TRBJ2-3, the CDR3 gives the full variable domain: DTGVSQNPRHKITKRGQNVTFRCDPISEHNRLYWYRQTLGQGPEFLTYFQNEAQLEKSRLLSDRFSAERPKGSFSTLEIQRTEQGDSAMYLCASSPRQPSTDTQYFGPGTRLTVL.

The chain uses TRBV4-1 and TRBJ2-1; 11 bases match TRBD2. Germline CDR1 reads MGHRA; CDR2 reads YSYEKL. The J segment lost 4 bases and the V segment lost 8 bases, leaving 7 bases of the junction unmatched. The CDR3 has 15 amino acids. As DNA, the CDR3 is TGCGCCAGCGAGCGGTCTAGCGGGGGGTACAATGAGCAGTTCTTC. It codes for CASERSSGGYNEQFF.

V and J are TRBV7-9 and TRBJ1-1; D is undetermined. This CDR3 has 11 residues. Deletions cut 11 bases from V and 1 base from J, with 8 bases between. Germline V gives CDR1 SEHNR, CDR2 FQNEAQ (reference sequence). CDR3 coding DNA: TGTGCCTCCGAGGAGAACACTGAAGCTTTCTTT. It encodes CASEENTEAFF. Full variable domain (rest looked up from reference TRBV7-9 and TRBJ1-1): DTGVSQNPRHKITKRGQNVTFRCDPISEHNRLYWYRQTLGQGPEFLTYFQNEAQLEKSRLLSDRFSAERPKGSFSTLEIQRTEQGDSAMYLCASEENTEAFFGQGTRLTVV.

The genes are TRBV7-3 and TRBJ1-5; 9 bases line up with TRBD1. CDR3 length: 21 residues. Unmatched junction bases numbered 23, after V lost 4 bases and J lost 4 bases. Germline V gives CDR1 SGHTA, CDR2 FQGTGA. CDR3 sequence reads: CASSSQDTGTGLSVINQPQHF. DNA of the CDR3: TGTGCCAGCAGCTCCCAGGATACCGGGACAGGGTTGTCTGTGATAAATCAGCCCCAGCATTTT.

The CDR3 is CASSVVAVTDTQYF. DNA for the CDR3: TGTGCCAGCAGTGTCGTAGCGGTCACAGATACGCAGTATTTT. The V and J genes are TRBV28 and TRBJ2-3, with D possibly TRBD2 on 6 matching bases. This CDR3 has 14 residues. The germline gives CDR1 MDHEN, CDR2 SYDVKM. Trimming shortened V by 5 bases and J by 2 bases, and 11 bases separated the two germline ends. The variable domain in full, completed from reference TRBV28 and TRBJ2-3, reads DVKVTQSSRYLVKRTGEKVFLECVQDMDHENMFWYRQDPGLGLRLIYFSYDVKMKEKGDIPEGYSVSREKKERFSLILESASTNQTSMYLCASSVVAVTDTQYFGPGTRLTVL.

V usage is TRBV30 and J usage is TRBJ1-6; 9 bases align to TRBD1. The CDR3 consists of 16 residues. V lost 2 bases and J lost 5; bases outside the gene matches: 7. Per the germline V gene, CDR1 is GTSNPN and CDR2 is SVGIG (reference sequence). CDR3 amino acids: CAWSTGGQGNNSPLHF. CDR3 DNA sequence: TGTGCCTGGAGTACCGGCGGACAGGGGAATAATTCACCCCTCCACTTT. The variable domain in full, with the rest retrieved from reference TRBV30 and TRBJ1-6, is SQTIHQWPATLVQPVGSPLSLECTVEGTSNPNLYWYRQAAGRGLQLLFYSVGIGQISSEVPQNLSASRPQDRQFILSSKKLLLSDSGFYLCAWSTGGQGNNSPLHFGNGTRLTVT.

The V and J genes are TRBV7-2 and TRBJ1-1; TRBD1 agrees at 9 bases. Trimming removed 5 bases from V and 10 bases from J; junction bases left unmatched: 5. The CDR3 has 12 residues. Germline CDR1 reads SGHTA; CDR2 reads FQGNSA. In DNA form, the CDR3 reads TGTGCCAGCAGCCCCCTGGACAGGGGAGCTTTCTTT. This gives the protein CASSPLDRGAFF.

V and J are TRBV21-1 and TRBJ2-3; TRBD2 reflects the table's D call only, with no check against the DNA. TRBV21-1 is listed as a pseudogene. CDR3 size: 17 residues. CDR3 nucleotide sequence: TGTGCCAGCGGAGGGGACCGCCGTTCCACTAGCACAGATACGCAGTATTTT. Translated: CASGGDRRSTSTDTQYF.

This chain links TRBV5-6 with TRBJ2-7, with 9 bases identical to TRBD1. The CDR3 totals 16 residues. Trimming took 0 bases from V and 3 from J; bases not matched to a gene: 7. Germline V gene data show CDR1 as SGHDT and CDR2 as YYEEEE. CDR3: CASSLAGTGILYEQYF. The CDR3 DNA sequence: TGTGCCAGCAGCTTGGCCGGGACAGGGATCCTCTACGAGCAGTACTTC. The whole variable domain, remainder taken from reference TRBV5-6 and TRBJ2-7, is DAGVTQSPTHLIKTRGQQVTLRCSPKSGHDTVSWYQQALGQGPQFIFQYYEEEERQRGNFPDRFSGHQFPNYSSELNVNALLLGDSALYLCASSLAGTGILYEQYFGPGTRLTVT.

The chain employs TRBV5-6 and TRBJ2-7, with 9 positions matching TRBD2. With 2 bases clipped from V and 2 bases from J, the junction kept 5 bases outside the gene matches. There are 15 residues in the CDR3. Germline CDR1 SGHDT, CDR2 YYEEEE. CDR3: CASSFASGVAYEQYF. The CDR3 nucleotides read TGTGCCAGCAGCTTCGCTAGCGGGGTCGCCTACGAGCAGTACTTC.

The chain is built from TRBV5-8 and TRBJ1-5; D ambiguous. Germline V gives CDR1 SGHTS, CDR2 YDEGEE. V was pared by 0 bases and J by 0 bases, with 16 bases between. The CDR3 runs to 18 residues. The DNA for the CDR3 is TGTGCCAGCAGCTTGGTATTATCGGGAGTAGGTAGCAATCAGCCCCAGCATTTT. As protein: CASSLVLSGVGSNQPQHF.

The chain combines TRBV2 with TRBJ2-3, with 9 bases that match TRBD1. After removal of 6 bases from V and 2 bases from J, the junction contained 3 bases not matched to a gene. Germline loops: CDR1 SNHLY, CDR2 FYNNEI. The CDR3 runs to 14 residues. CDR3 coding DNA: TGTGCCAGCAGAAGGACAGGGGACACAGATACGCAGTATTTT. Translated: CASRRTGDTDTQYF.

V usage is TRBV5-5 and J usage is TRBJ2-7; D uncertain. Germline CDR1 and CDR2: SGHKS and YYEKEE (reference sequence). This CDR3 is built from 15 residues. Trimming removed 0 bases at V and 5 bases at J, with 15 bases between. DNA for the CDR3: TGTGCCAGCAGCTTGGAGGCAGGTTCCTTCCACGAGCAGTACTTC. Translating it yields CASSLEAGSFHEQYF.

This clone has at least ten counts. The V gene is TRBV3-1 (or the pseudogene TRBV3-2), the J gene TRBJ2-7; D may be TRBD2 (5 bases). Germline loops: CDR1 LGHDT, CDR2 YNNKEL (reference sequence). The CDR3 loop spans 14 amino acids. The ends were cut back, 1 base at V and 3 bases at J, with 10 bases in the middle. The CDR3 sequence: CASSQGMGDYEQYF. The DNA for the CDR3 is TGTGCCAGCAGCCAAGGAATGGGAGACTACGAGCAGTACTTC.

J is TRBJ2-7 and V is TRBV2; 9 nucleotides line up with TRBD1. Germline V gene lookup returns CDR1 SNHLY and CDR2 FYNNEI. With 8 bases clipped from V and 2 bases from J, the junction kept 1 base outside the gene matches. The CDR3 covers 12 residues. In nucleotides, the CDR3 is TGTGCCAGCGACAGGGGGACCTACGAGCAGTACTTC. Translated: CASDRGTYEQYF.

The CDR3 sequence: CASSLAIRSGRFPYEQYF. As DNA, the CDR3 is TGTGCCAGCAGCTTAGCGATTCGGAGCGGGAGGTTCCCCTACGAGCAGTACTTC. V is TRBV7-2 and J is TRBJ2-7, with 9 bases fitting TRBD2. In germline, CDR1 is SGHTA, CDR2 FQGNSA. With V trimmed by 0 bases and J by 2 bases, 11 bases remained unmatched. This CDR3 has 18 residues.